Presented here are 9 T cell receptor beta chains from one specimen sequenced in a study of T cells in Graves' hyperthyroidism and ophthalmopathy. RNA transcripts were the template for amplifying TCR beta CDR3 regions. Researchers ran a first-round RT-PCR on the TCR CDR3 using the HTBI primer set. TCRdb ran MiXCR on the multiplex PCR reads and lists one entry per CDR3 protein. This repertoire shows approximately 600,000 distinct CDR3 sequences, around 20% found once; its top ten account for more than 30%. Source material: blood. These receptors were collected from a man aged 25 to 40 with Graves' ophthalmopathy.

As for this clonotype: Possible read error: a much larger clone is one base away. The genes are TRBV5-5 and TRBJ1-2, with D possibly being TRBD1 (5 bases). V was pared by 4 bases and J by 0 bases, with 16 bases between. This CDR3 has 16 amino acids. Germline CDR1 is SGHKS and CDR2 is YYEKEE (reference sequence). This CDR3 reads CASSHAPGRANYGYTF. The CDR3 DNA is TGTGCCAGCAGCCACGCACCAGGGAGAGCTAACTATGGCTACACCTTC.

The J gene is TRBJ2-7, the V gene TRBV3-2; TRBD2 is the table's D call and was not checked against the DNA. TRBV3-2 is annotated as a pseudogene. The CDR3 spans 18 residues. The CDR3 coding sequence is TGTGCCAGCAGCCAAGATCATCCCCCTGAGCGGGAGGCCTACGAGCAGTACTTC. Translation: CASSQDHPPEREAYEQYF.

This clonotype was observed at least ten times. The chain employs TRBV7-2 and TRBJ2-4, with TRBD2 matching 8 bases. The germline V gene has CDR1 SGHTA and CDR2 FQGNSA. Unmatched junction bases numbered 4, after V lost 7 bases and J lost 2 bases. This CDR3 is 14 amino acids long. This chain's CDR3 is CASTPGGSKNIQYF. DNA for the CDR3: TGTGCCAGCACCCCGGGAGGGTCCAAAAACATTCAGTACTTC.

In this sample, this clonotype turned up a few times. This rearrangement joins TRBV9 to TRBJ2-1, with D perhaps matching TRBD1 (5 bases). V was cut by 6 bases and J by 5 bases, with 18 bases left in between. The CDR3 runs 15 residues. Germline assignment: CDR1 SGDLS and CDR2 YYNGEE. DNA of the CDR3: TGTGCCAGCAAGATTTGGGGCAGATCTCACAATGAGCAGTTCTTC. Amino acids: CASKIWGRSHNEQFF.

This chain uses TRBV28 with TRBJ1-5, with TRBD1 matching 12 bases. CDR3 length: 15 residues. Germline CDR1 is MDHEN and CDR2 is SYDVKM. V trimming: 5 bases; J trimming: 7 bases; junction bases outside the gene matches: 6. The CDR3 here is CASSKGTGGSQPQHF. CDR3 bases: TGTGCCAGCAGTAAAGGGACAGGGGGCAGCCAGCCCCAGCATTTT.

The gene calls are TRBV29-1 and TRBJ2-1, with TRBD2 matching 7 bases. V shed 6 bases, J shed 2 bases, and the junction held 7 bases outside the gene matches. The CDR3 is 14 residues long. The germline V gene has CDR1 SQVTM and CDR2 ANQGSEA. In DNA form, the CDR3 reads TGCAGCGTCCCCCGGGAGGCTACCTACAATGAGCAGTTCTTC. This encodes CSVPREATYNEQFF.

This clonotype was found many times. The chain combines TRBV29-1 with TRBJ2-7; 11 nucleotides line up with TRBD1. The CDR3 is 14 amino acids. The ends lost 6 bases at V and 6 bases at J; junction bases unmatched: 10. Germline V gene data show CDR1 as SQVTM and CDR2 as ANQGSEA. The CDR3 sequence: CSVASGTGGLEQYF. The CDR3 DNA sequence: TGCAGCGTAGCCTCCGGGACAGGGGGTCTCGAGCAGTACTTC.

This clonotype was seen more than once but under ten times. The chain combines TRBV5-1 with TRBJ2-3; tentative D call: TRBD2 (6 bases). This CDR3 has 16 amino acids. The V gene's germline CDR1 is SGHRS and CDR2 YFSETQ. V lost 4 bases to trimming and J lost 1 base, with 16 bases between them. Here the CDR3 reads CASSAEGSGGTDTQYF. The CDR3 nucleotides are TGCGCCAGCAGCGCGGAGGGATCGGGAGGCACAGATACGCAGTATTTT.

V usage is TRBV28 and J usage is TRBJ1-1; 8 positions agree with TRBD1. The ends lost 5 bases at V and 2 bases at J; junction bases unmatched: 4. This CDR3 comprises 14 residues. CDR1 is MDHEN, CDR2 SYDVKM, per germline. The CDR3 DNA sequence: TGTGCCAGCAGTCGGGACAGGATTAACACTGAAGCTTTCTTT. Translation gives CASSRDRINTEAFF.